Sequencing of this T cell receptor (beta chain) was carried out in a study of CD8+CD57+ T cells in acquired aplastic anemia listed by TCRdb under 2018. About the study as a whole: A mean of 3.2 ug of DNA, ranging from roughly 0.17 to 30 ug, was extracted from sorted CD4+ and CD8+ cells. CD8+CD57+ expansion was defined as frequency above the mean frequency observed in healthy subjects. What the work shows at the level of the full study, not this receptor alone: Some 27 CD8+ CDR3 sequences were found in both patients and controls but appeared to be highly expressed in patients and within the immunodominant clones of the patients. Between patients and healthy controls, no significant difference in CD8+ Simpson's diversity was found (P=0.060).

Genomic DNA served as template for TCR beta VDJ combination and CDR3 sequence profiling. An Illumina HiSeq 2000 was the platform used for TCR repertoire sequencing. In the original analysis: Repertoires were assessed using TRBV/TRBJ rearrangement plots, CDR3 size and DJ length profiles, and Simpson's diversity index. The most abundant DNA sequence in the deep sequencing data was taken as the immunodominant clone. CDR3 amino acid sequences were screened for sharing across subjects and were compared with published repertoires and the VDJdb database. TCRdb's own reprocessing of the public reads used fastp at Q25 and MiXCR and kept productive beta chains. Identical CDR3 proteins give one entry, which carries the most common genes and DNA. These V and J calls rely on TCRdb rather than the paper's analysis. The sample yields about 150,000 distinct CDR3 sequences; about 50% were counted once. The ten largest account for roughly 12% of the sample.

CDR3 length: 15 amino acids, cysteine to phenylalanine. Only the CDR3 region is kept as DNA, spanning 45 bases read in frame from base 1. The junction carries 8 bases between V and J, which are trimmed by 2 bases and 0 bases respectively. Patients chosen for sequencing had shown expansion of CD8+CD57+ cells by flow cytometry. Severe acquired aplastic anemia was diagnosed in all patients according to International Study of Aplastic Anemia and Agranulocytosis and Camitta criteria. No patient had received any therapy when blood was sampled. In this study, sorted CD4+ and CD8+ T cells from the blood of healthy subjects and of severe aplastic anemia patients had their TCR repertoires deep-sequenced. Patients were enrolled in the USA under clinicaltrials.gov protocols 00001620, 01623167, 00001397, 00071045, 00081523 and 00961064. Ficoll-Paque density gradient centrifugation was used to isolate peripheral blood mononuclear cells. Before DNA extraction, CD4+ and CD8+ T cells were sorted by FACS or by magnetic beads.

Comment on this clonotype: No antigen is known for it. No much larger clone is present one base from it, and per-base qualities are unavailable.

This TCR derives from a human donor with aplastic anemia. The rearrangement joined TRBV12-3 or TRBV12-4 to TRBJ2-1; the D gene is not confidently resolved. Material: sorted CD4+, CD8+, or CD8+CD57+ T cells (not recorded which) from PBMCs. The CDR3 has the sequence CASSLRQASYNEQFF. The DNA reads TGTGCCAGCAGTTTAAGGCAGGCCTCCTACAATGAGCAGTTCTTC.